One T cell receptor beta chain is described in this entry. As yet, its antigen is unknown. The source of the sample is a study of blood T cells in healthy people across ages. General study results and limits: As age increased, TCR beta diversity per million T cells fell in a roughly linear fashion. Researchers judged that diversity estimates from one million T cells fell short of true values. Long-lived donors had more naive CD4+ cells and higher diversity than aged donors.

It was with a sample-barcoded 5' primer and a J-beta primer mix that a second PCR of roughly 7 to 12 cycles was run. Each cDNA molecule received a tag from a template-switch adaptor that had 12 random nucleotides. TCRdb recomputed calls from the 5' RACE reads with MiXCR, one row per CDR3 protein. The sample consists of approximately 810,000 distinct CDR3 sequences, 29% of them appearing once. Germline CDR1 WSHSY, CDR2 SAAADI. The CDR3 has 15 amino acids. V shed 0 bases and J shed 7 bases, with 13 bases lying between them. The clonotype was recovered from an elderly woman in good health. V is TRBV10-2 and J is TRBJ1-5, with a tentative D call TRBD1 (5 bases). The sample consisted of blood. The DNA of the CDR3 is TGCGCCAGCAGTGAGTCCTGGGGGATGCGGCAGCCCCAGCATTTT. Translating it yields CASSESWGMRQPQHF.